The 30 T cell receptor beta chains given below trace back to one sample, sequenced in a study of graft-versus-host responses after intestinal transplantation. Using immunoSEQ multiplex PCR, the repertoire was profiled, and TCRdb retains in-frame clones only, with some absent. This sample has around 100,000 clones; more than 85% occur once, and the top ten carry approximately 1.2%. The antigens for these receptors are not known. Sequences were derived from unstimulated CD8+ T cells sorted from spleen or lymph node cells, sampled before intestinal transplant. These receptors all stem from a human donor who received an intestinal transplant.

The chain recombines TRBV6-5 with TRBJ2-1; possibly TRBD1 for D (5 bases). V was clipped by 10 bases and J by 4 bases, with 11 bases between them. The CDR3 has 12 amino acids. CDR1 MNHEY and CDR2 SVGAGI come from the germline V gene. For the CDR3, the DNA is TGTGCCACCAGGGTTGGGTACAATGAGCAGTTCTTC. It is translated as CATRVGYNEQFF.

This clone was seen once. The chain uses TRBV19 and TRBJ1-2; D gene uncertain. V lost 0 bases to trimming and J lost 6 bases, with 11 bases between them. CDR3 length: 14 amino acids. From germline, CDR1 is LNHDA and CDR2 SQIVND (reference sequence). DNA for the CDR3: TGTGCCAGTAGTATAGAAGCGGGAACCCATGGCTACACCTTC. It is translated as CASSIEAGTHGYTF. The entire variable domain, with the rest obtained from reference TRBV19 and TRBJ1-2, is as follows: DGGITQSPKYLFRKEGQNVTLSCEQNLNHDAMYWYRQDPGQGLRLIYYSQIVNDFQKGDIAEGYSVSREKKESFPLTVTSAQKNPTAFYLCASSIEAGTHGYTFGSGTRLTVV.

The V gene is TRBV5-1, the J gene TRBJ2-7; 9 bases agree with TRBD1. Germline CDR1 SGHRS, CDR2 YFSETQ. This CDR3 has 14 amino acids. The trim removed 4 bases at V and 4 bases at J, leaving 6 bases unmatched. CDR3 protein: CASSHGQGQYEQYF. In DNA form, the CDR3 reads TGCGCCAGCAGCCACGGACAGGGGCAGTACGAGCAGTACTTC.

The V and J genes are TRBV5-5 and TRBJ2-1; perhaps D is TRBD1 or TRBD2 (6 bases each). Germline V gene lookup returns CDR1 SGHKS and CDR2 YYEKEE (reference sequence). The V and J ends lost 1 base and 3 bases respectively, with 14 bases between them. This CDR3 is 16 amino acids long. CDR3 region: CASSLWPGDNYNEQFF. The CDR3 DNA sequence: TGTGCCAGCAGCTTGTGGCCGGGGGACAACTACAATGAGCAGTTCTTC.

The chain joins TRBV11-2 to TRBJ2-2; D unresolved. With 5 bases removed from V and 7 bases from J, the gap between germline ends came to 5 bases. In germline, CDR1 is SGHAT, CDR2 FQNNGV. The CDR3 runs to 11 residues. The CDR3 sequence is CASSPYGELFF. The CDR3 nucleotides read TGTGCCAGCAGCCCGTACGGGGAGCTGTTTTTT.

This chain links TRBV7-2 with TRBJ1-1, with D unclear. The CDR3 contains 12 residues. The germline gives CDR1 SGHTA, CDR2 FQGNSA. Trimming took off 5 bases at V and 5 bases at J, with 9 bases between the two ends. CDR3 DNA: TGTGCCAGCAGCCTAACCGGGACTGAAGCTTTCTTT. Translation: CASSLTGTEAFF.

This rearrangement joins TRBV5-1 to TRBJ1-1; 8 nucleotides align to TRBD1. With 6 bases clipped from V and 6 bases from J, the junction kept 1 base outside the gene matches. The CDR3 loop spans 11 amino acids. CDR1 and CDR2 from the germline V gene are SGHRS and YFSETQ. The DNA of the CDR3 is TGCGCCAGCACAGGGGGCTCTGAAGCTTTCTTT. Its protein is CASTGGSEAFF. Using reference TRBV5-1 and TRBJ1-1 for the parts outside the CDR3, the full variable domain is KAGVTQTPRYLIKTRGQQVTLSCSPISGHRSVSWYQQTPGQGLQFLFEYFSETQRNKGNFPGRFSGRQFSNSRSEMNVSTLELGDSALYLCASTGGSEAFFGQGTRLTVV.

The rearrangement links TRBV27 to TRBJ2-1; possible D gene TRBD2, 7 bases. The ends were cut back, 11 bases at V and 10 bases at J, with 27 bases in the middle. The CDR3 is made up of 15 amino acids. Germline V gives CDR1 MNHEY, CDR2 SMNVEV (reference sequence). Here the CDR3 DNA reads TGTGCCTCGTCGGGGACGGGGGGCCGTCCGTGGGAGCAGTTCTTC. This encodes CASSGTGGRPWEQFF.

V and J are TRBV5-1 and TRBJ2-3, with TRBD2 matching 9 bases. Germline assignment: CDR1 SGHRS and CDR2 YFSETQ. J lost 3 bases, V lost 0 bases, and 5 bases had no gene match. CDR3 length equals 16 residues. The CDR3 nucleotides read TGCGCCAGCAGCTTGGGCGGGGGGGCTGCTACAGATACGCAGTATTTT. Translated: CASSLGGGAATDTQYF.

This clone showed up just once. The chain joins TRBV9 to TRBJ2-3, with TRBD2 matching over 13 bases. This CDR3 has 16 residues. CDR1 is SGDLS and CDR2 is YYNGEE in the germline V gene. V was clipped by 2 bases and J by 5 bases; unmatched bases: 5. The CDR3 protein is CASSVTSGGAGDTQYF. CDR3 in DNA: TGTGCCAGCAGCGTCACTAGCGGGGGGGCCGGAGATACGCAGTATTTT.

V gene TRBV2 combines with J gene TRBJ2-1, with D possibly TRBD1 on 5 matching bases. Per the germline V gene, CDR1 is SNHLY and CDR2 is FYNNEI. The V gene lost 7 bases and the J gene lost 3 bases, with 16 bases spanning the gap. The CDR3 consists of 15 residues. CDR3 in amino acids: CASMNPRDSYNEQFF. The DNA of the CDR3 is TGTGCCAGCATGAACCCGAGAGACAGCTACAATGAGCAGTTCTTC.

The CDR3 nucleotides are TGCAGCGTTGAAGCGGGGGGCAATGGCTACACCTTC. Protein: CSVEAGGNGYTF. The chain combines TRBV29-1 with TRBJ1-2; tentatively, D is TRBD1 (6 bases). V was shortened by 1 base and J by 6 bases, with 9 bases between the two germline ends. The germline CDR1 and CDR2 sequences are SQVTM and ANQGSEA. CDR3 length: 12 residues.

The chain carries TRBV11-3 and TRBJ1-1, with D unresolved. The CDR3 runs to 14 residues. V lost 4 bases to trimming and J lost 1 base, with 10 bases between them. Looked up from germline, CDR1 is SGHNT and CDR2 is YENEEA. The CDR3 nucleotides are TGTGCCAGCAGCTGGGGTGGTGCGAACACTGAAGCTTTCTTT. It yields the protein CASSWGGANTEAFF.

The chain combines TRBV19 with TRBJ1-2; no firm D call. The germline CDR1 and CDR2 sequences are LNHDA and SQIVND (reference sequence). The CDR3 is 14 residues long. Between the trimmed V and J ends, which lost 6 bases and 2 bases, there was a span of 13 bases. CDR3: CASSTDPHNYGYTF. CDR3 nucleotides: TGTGCCAGTAGCACTGATCCTCACAACTATGGCTACACCTTC.

The rearrangement links TRBV4-1 to TRBJ1-1; D may be TRBD1 (5 bases). The CDR3 runs to 16 residues. Looked up from germline, CDR1 is MGHRA and CDR2 is YSYEKL. Between the trimmed V and J ends, which lost 1 base and 0 bases, there was a span of 12 bases. The CDR3 DNA reads as TGCGCCAGCAGCCAAGTGGAAGGGGCACTGAACACTGAAGCTTTCTTT. Residues: CASSQVEGALNTEAFF.

The rearrangement uses TRBV27 and TRBJ2-1; D gene unclear. Germline CDR1 MNHEY, CDR2 SMNVEV (reference sequence). V lost 5 bases, J lost 5 bases, and 10 bases lay in between. CDR3 length: 13 amino acids. This CDR3 reads CASSQESHNEQFF. For the CDR3, the DNA is TGTGCCAGCAGTCAGGAAAGCCACAATGAGCAGTTCTTC.

This clone was seen once. The V gene is TRBV19, the J gene TRBJ2-1, with D possibly being TRBD1 or TRBD2 (5 bases each). This CDR3 region has 14 residues. Germline-derived CDR1 and CDR2 are LNHDA and SQIVND (reference sequence). Trimming left V 5 bases short and J 5 bases short, with 13 bases between. The CDR3 region is CASSPWGWDNEQFF. As DNA, the CDR3 is TGTGCCAGTAGTCCGTGGGGGTGGGACAATGAGCAGTTCTTC. The full variable domain, its missing parts supplied by reference TRBV19 and TRBJ2-1, is DGGITQSPKYLFRKEGQNVTLSCEQNLNHDAMYWYRQDPGQGLRLIYYSQIVNDFQKGDIAEGYSVSREKKESFPLTVTSAQKNPTAFYLCASSPWGWDNEQFFGPGTRLTVL.

The chain joins TRBV19 to TRBJ2-1; TRBD1 or TRBD2 may be the D gene (6 bases each). This CDR3 comprises 14 residues. Per the germline V gene, CDR1 is LNHDA and CDR2 is SQIVND (reference sequence). V was shortened by 3 bases and J by 6 bases, with 12 bases between the two germline ends. The chain's CDR3 is CASSIRGTTNEQFF. CDR3 nucleotide sequence: TGTGCCAGTAGTATTCGCGGGACAACCAATGAGCAGTTCTTC.

V gene TRBV11-3 combines with J gene TRBJ2-3; D call uncertain. Per germline, CDR1 SGHNT and CDR2 YENEEA. CDR3 length: 14 amino acids. Trimming pared 0 bases from V and 7 bases from J, leaving 11 bases between. In DNA form, the CDR3 reads TGTGCCAGCAGCTTAGATCGGCCTCTCAATACGCAGTATTTT. Amino acid sequence: CASSLDRPLNTQYF.

This clone was found once. V gene TRBV7-9 combines with J gene TRBJ2-5; no definite D call. This CDR3 has 12 residues. Between the trimmed V and J ends, which lost 5 bases and 4 bases, there was a span of 8 bases. Germline V gene data show CDR1 as SEHNR and CDR2 as FQNEAQ (reference sequence). DNA of the CDR3: TGTGCCAGCAGCCAACGACGAGAGACCCAGTACTTC. It translates to CASSQRRETQYF.

The CDR3 sequence is CASSQESSGGVNEQFF. The CDR3 DNA is TGCGCCAGCAGCCAAGAATCTAGCGGGGGGGTCAATGAGCAGTTCTTC. This rearrangement joins TRBV4-1 to TRBJ2-1, with TRBD2 matching over 12 bases. This CDR3 has 16 amino acids. Germline V CDR1 and CDR2: MGHRA, YSYEKL. The ends lost 0 bases at V and 6 bases at J; junction bases unmatched: 3.

The chain links TRBV18 to TRBJ1-1; D gene uncertain. This CDR3 is built from 12 residues. Trimming left V 3 bases short and J 3 bases short, with 5 bases between. Looked up from germline, CDR1 is KGHSH and CDR2 is LQKENI. The CDR3 reads CASSPPDTEAFF. The CDR3, as DNA: TGTGCCAGCTCACCCCCGGACACTGAAGCTTTCTTT. Variable domain in full (rest from reference TRBV18 and TRBJ1-1): NAGVMQNPRHLVRRRGQEARLRCSPMKGHSHVYWYRQLPEEGLKFMVYLQKENIIDESGMPKERFSAEFPKEGPSILRIQQVVRGDSAAYFCASSPPDTEAFFGQGTRLTVV.

The J gene is TRBJ2-3, the V gene TRBV5-3; TRBD1 agrees at 8 bases. TRBV5-3 is classed as an ORF, of uncertain function. Trimming took 4 bases from V and 0 from J; bases not matched to a gene: 4. This CDR3 comprises 15 residues. CDR3 residues: CARSKDRVSTDTQYF. In DNA, the CDR3 is TGTGCCAGAAGCAAGGACAGGGTGAGCACAGATACGCAGTATTTT.

The J gene is TRBJ2-2, the V gene TRBV4-2; 9 positions match TRBD2. Germline CDR1 reads LGHNA; CDR2 reads YNFKEQ. The CDR3 consists of 16 residues. V lost 0 bases, J lost 5 bases, and 4 bases stayed unmatched. The DNA of the CDR3 is TGTGCCAGCAGCCAAGAGGGCGGGGGGGCTACCGGGGAGCTGTTTTTT. This translates into CASSQEGGGATGELFF.

This chain connects TRBV21-1 to TRBJ2-7. TRBV21-1 constitutes a pseudogene. This CDR3 contains 18 residues. The CDR3 DNA is TGTGCCAGCCGAACCAGGAGGGGGACTCATCAACCCATCTACGAGCAGTACTTC. Translation gives CASRTRRGTHQPIYEQYF.

The chain is built from TRBV7-7 and TRBJ2-3, with unresolved D. Germline-derived CDR1 and CDR2 are SSHAT and FNYEAQ (reference sequence). V lost 1 base to trimming and J lost 10 bases, with 9 bases between them. CDR3 length: 12 residues. CDR3: CASSLGSGAQYF. CDR3 DNA: TGTGCCAGCAGCTTAGGTAGTGGAGCGCAGTATTTT.

This rearrangement joins TRBV4-2 to TRBJ2-6, with no clear D. The germline V gene has CDR1 LGHNA and CDR2 YNFKEQ. The CDR3 extends over 15 amino acids. V was trimmed by 2 bases and J by 0 bases, leaving 5 bases between them. The CDR3 nucleotides are TGTGCCAGCAGCCAAACAGTCTCTGGGGCCAACGTCCTGACTTTC. It translates to CASSQTVSGANVLTF.

The chain has TRBV5-8 and TRBJ1-1; 8 positions match TRBD1. Germline lookup yields CDR1 SGHTS and CDR2 YDEGEE. CDR3 length: 14 amino acids. V was pared by 2 bases and J by 6 bases, with 6 bases of the junction left unmatched. The CDR3 DNA is TGTGCCAGCAGCTTTAGGGACAGGTCTTCTGAAGCTTTCTTT. It codes for CASSFRDRSSEAFF.

This clone has a single count. V and J are TRBV5-1 and TRBJ1-5; 11 bases fit TRBD1. Germline V gene sequence: CDR1 SGHRS, CDR2 YFSETQ. This CDR3 is built from 15 residues. After removal of 4 bases from V and 6 bases from J, the junction contained 6 bases not matched to a gene. The CDR3 spells CASSEGQGGGQPQHF. The CDR3 DNA reads TGCGCCAGCAGCGAGGGACAGGGGGGCGGTCAGCCCCAGCATTTT.

The genes are TRBV9 and TRBJ1-6; tentatively, D is TRBD1 (6 bases). The CDR3 is 16 amino acids. The V end lost 4 bases, the J end lost 4 bases, and 15 bases lay between the germline ends. Germline loops: CDR1 SGDLS, CDR2 YYNGEE. The CDR3 bases are TGTGCCAGCAGCCCCGGTGGGGGCACATATAATTCACCCCTCCACTTT. Its translation is CASSPGGGTYNSPLHF.